The clone carrying this T cell receptor beta chain has a count of ten or more. Its specificity is not known. Scientists amplified the TCR beta CDR3 regions from RNA transcripts. First-round RT-PCR used HTBI primers; second-round multiplex PCR followed. From the multiplex PCR reads, TCRdb called clonotypes with MiXCR, one entry per CDR3 protein. The table records hundreds of thousands of distinct CDR3 sequences, around 14% of them present only once. This specimen comes from a study of Graves' ophthalmopathy and Graves' hyperthyroidism. Overall study results and limits: Classification of ophthalmopathy versus stable hyperthyroidism by a 13-signature model yielded around 88% sensitivity and 65% to 83% specificity. The model flagged ophthalmopathy progression at about 68% sensitivity and under 75% specificity.

Reliance was placed on clinical symptoms, serum thyroxine, TRAb, thyroid ultrasound and orbital computed tomography for diagnosis. Fresh peripheral blood (approximately 9.5 ml) yielded the PBMCs. Trimming took 4 bases from V and 10 from J, leaving 17 bases between them. CDR3 length: 15 amino acids. In germline, CDR1 is SEHNR, CDR2 FQNEAQ (reference sequence). Sequenced material: blood. The V gene is TRBV7-9, the J gene TRBJ1-6; no reliable D call. This TCR was recovered from a woman in her thirties with Graves' ophthalmopathy. CDR3 loop: CASSSFGRSESPLHF. Here the CDR3 DNA reads TGTGCCAGCAGCTCGTTCGGACGAAGCGAGTCACCCCTCCACTTT. The full variable domain, in which reference TRBV7-9 and TRBJ1-6 provide the parts outside the CDR3, is DTGVSQNPRHKITKRGQNVTFRCDPISEHNRLYWYRQTLGQGPEFLTYFQNEAQLEKSRLLSDRFSAERPKGSFSTLEIQRTEQGDSAMYLCASSSFGRSESPLHFGNGTRLTVT.